This is a list of T cell receptor beta chains from one sample in a study of T cell responses to AZD1222 COVID-19 vaccine. Using immunoSEQ multiplex PCR, the repertoire was profiled, and TCRdb retains in-frame clones only, with some absent. Seen here are about 140,000 clones, 90% to 95% observed once, and the top ten hold less than 0.95%. The sequencing used peripheral blood, collected on day 0 of MenACWY control vaccination. The origin of the receptors is an adult in good health. The CDR3 runs from the conserved cysteine through the conserved F or W. A D gene is named only where the DNA matches it firmly. Clone sizes are given selectively: once, few, many, or a class where the clone is expanded.

clone size	D gene	V gene	J gene	CDR3 DNA	CDR3 protein
.	.	TRBV18	TRBJ1-2	TGTGCCAGCTCACCAGGGAGCTATGGCTACACCTTC	CASSPGSYGYTF
once	.	TRBV7-8	TRBJ2-1	TGTGCCAGCAGCGTAAAGACAGGCAATGAGCAGTTCTTC	CASSVKTGNEQFF
once	.	TRBV12-2	TRBJ1-3	.	CASRSWGTGNTIYF
.	.	TRBV15	TRBJ1-2	TGTGCCACCAGCAGGGGTTTCAACTATGGCTACACCTTC	CATSRGFNYGYTF
.	TRBD2	TRBV11-2	TRBJ2-5	TGTGCCAGCAGCAAAAGCCTGACTAGCGCTCAAGAGACCCAGTACTTC	CASSKSLTSAQETQYF
.	.	TRBV9	TRBJ2-7	TGTGCCAGCAGCCCCGGGGGGACAGGTTCCTACGAGCAGTACTTC	CASSPGGTGSYEQYF
.	.	TRBV27	TRBJ2-7	TGTGCCAGCAGTTTACTAGGCTACGAGCAGTACTTC	CASSLLGYEQYF
.	TRBD1	TRBV2	TRBJ1-1	TGTGCCAGCAGTGAACCTAGGGGGCGCTTTGGCCGGAACACTGAAGCTTTCTTT	CASSEPRGRFGRNTEAFF
.	.	TRBV19	TRBJ1-1	TGTGCCAGTAGTATCCCCCACGGGCTGCCGAACACTGAAGCTTTCTTT	CASSIPHGLPNTEAFF
.	.	TRBV24-1	TRBJ2-1	TGTGCCACCAGTCTTAGTGTCTCCTACAATGAGCAGTTCTTC	CATSLSVSYNEQFF
.	TRBD1	TRBV14	TRBJ1-1	TGTGCCAGCAGCCAAAGAGTCCCAGGGGGGAACACTGAAGCTTTCTTT	CASSQRVPGGNTEAFF
.	TRBD1	TRBV19	TRBJ1-5	TGTGCCAGTAGTATAGATCTGACAGGGGGTAGCAATCAGCCCCAGCATTTT	CASSIDLTGGSNQPQHF
.	.	TRBV7-2	TRBJ2-3	TGTGCCAGCAGCTTGAGGCGGACAGACACAGATACGCAGTATTTT	CASSLRRTDTDTQYF
.	.	TRBV5-4	TRBJ2-2	TGTGCCAGCAGCTTGAAACTCACCGGGGAGCTGTTTTTT	CASSLKLTGELFF
.	.	TRBV5-1	TRBJ2-1	TGCGCCAGCAGCTTAACCGGGACCGGAAAGCAGTTCTTC	CASSLTGTGKQFF
.	.	TRBV4-1	TRBJ1-5	TGCGCCAGCAGCCAAGATGTCAGACTTAGCAATCAGCCCCAGCATTTT	CASSQDVRLSNQPQHF
.	.	TRBV9	TRBJ1-1	TGTGCCAGCAGCGTAGACTCCGGGTTAAACACTGAAGCTTTCTTT	CASSVDSGLNTEAFF
.	TRBD1	TRBV9	TRBJ1-2	TGTGCCAGCAGGAAGGGGGCAGGGGGCGCCCCTGGCTACACCTTC	CASRKGAGGAPGYTF
.	.	TRBV19	TRBJ1-1	TGTGCCAGTAGTATAGACCTACAGGGTTATGTGGCTGAAGCTTTCTTT	CASSIDLQGYVAEAFF
.	.	TRBV5-5	TRBJ2-4	TGTGCCAGCAGCTTGCGGACTGAAGCCAAAAACATTCAGTACTTC	CASSLRTEAKNIQYF
.	.	TRBV6-5	TRBJ2-3	TGTGCCAGCAGTTCCCCTACGTTGGGAGATACGCAGTATTTT	CASSSPTLGDTQYF
.	.	TRBV3-1/TRBV3-2	TRBJ2-7	TGTGCCAGCAGTCGGGGGGGACAGGCCTACGAGCAGTACTTC	CASSRGGQAYEQYF
.	.	TRBV19	TRBJ2-3	TGTGCCAGTAGTATAGCCGGGCTACCCACAGATACGCAGTATTTT	CASSIAGLPTDTQYF
.	.	TRBV13	TRBJ1-6	TGTGCCAGCAGCTCAAATAAATTTTCACCCCTCCACTTT	CASSSNKFSPLHF
once	.	TRBV24-1	TRBJ2-1	TGTGCCACCAGTGATTTGGGGACCTCCTACAATGAGCAGTTCTTC	CATSDLGTSYNEQFF
.	.	TRBV4-1	TRBJ2-7	TGCGCCAGCAGCCAAGAGAGGCAGATGGGGGCCTACGAGCAGTACTTC	CASSQERQMGAYEQYF
.	.	TRBV24-1	TRBJ1-2	TGTGCCACCAGTGATAGTTTCTATGGCTACACCTTC	CATSDSFYGYTF
.	.	TRBV6-1	TRBJ1-5	TGTGCCAGCAGTGAAGTTTTCTTGGGTCAGCCCCAGCATTTT	CASSEVFLGQPQHF
.	.	TRBV24-1	TRBJ1-1	TGTGCCACTTCCCTAGGGGGTGGGAACACTGAAGCTTTCTTT	CATSLGGGNTEAFF
once	.	TRBV28	TRBJ1-2	TGTGCCAGCATCCAATTACGGGGGCCCTATGGCTACACCTTC	CASIQLRGPYGYTF
.	.	TRBV15	TRBJ2-1	TGTGCCACCAGCAAGGACCCGGCGGCCCTGGAGTTCTTC	CATSKDPAALEFF
.	TRBD2	TRBV20-1	TRBJ2-3	TGCAGTGCTAGTGGGGGGACTAGCGGGAGCACAGATACGCAGTATTTT	CSASGGTSGSTDTQYF
.	TRBD2	TRBV5-8	TRBJ2-1	TGTGCCAGCAGCTTGGAACTAGCGGGATCCCATGAGCAGTTCTTC	CASSLELAGSHEQFF
.	.	TRBV27	TRBJ1-6	TGTGCCAGCAGTTTCCCGGGTGAGAATTCACCCCTCCACTTT	CASSFPGENSPLHF
few	TRBD1	TRBV19	TRBJ1-2	TGTGCCAGTAGTCCCCGGACAGGGTTAAACTATGGCTACACCTTC	CASSPRTGLNYGYTF
.	.	TRBV7-3	TRBJ1-2	TGTGCCAGCAGCTTAGAAGGGAACTATGGCTACACCTTC	CASSLEGNYGYTF